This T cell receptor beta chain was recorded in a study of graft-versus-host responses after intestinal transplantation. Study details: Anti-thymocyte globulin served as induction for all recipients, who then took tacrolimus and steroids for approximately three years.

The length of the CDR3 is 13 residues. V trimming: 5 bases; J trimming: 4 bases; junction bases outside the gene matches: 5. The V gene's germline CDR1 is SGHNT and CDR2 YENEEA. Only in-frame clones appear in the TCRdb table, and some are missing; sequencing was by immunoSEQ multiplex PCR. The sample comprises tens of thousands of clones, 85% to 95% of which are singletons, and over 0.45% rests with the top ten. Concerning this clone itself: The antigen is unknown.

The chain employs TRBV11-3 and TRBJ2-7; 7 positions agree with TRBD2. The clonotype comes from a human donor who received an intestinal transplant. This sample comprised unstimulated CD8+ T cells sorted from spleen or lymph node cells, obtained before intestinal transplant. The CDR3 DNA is TGTGCCAGCAGCCCAAATAGCGGGTACGAGCAGTACTTC. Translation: CASSPNSGYEQYF.